What follows describes a single TCR beta chain. The data stem from a study of blood T cell repertoires in COVID-19. Study context: T cells, B-cell-depleted T cells, or PBMCs supplied cDNA or gDNA.

Germline V gene data show CDR1 as SGHRS and CDR2 as YFSETQ. The CDR3 is 15 amino acids. V was shortened by 4 bases and J by 5 bases, with 18 bases between the two germline ends. As originally analysed: Estimation of nucleated cell counts was performed using reference gene primer amplification. Method: immunoSEQ multiplex PCR; TCRdb's copy keeps in-frame clones and lacks some. V and J calls and clone size are those listed in that table; D and trimming were worked out from the DNA. Of 80,000 to 100,000 clones listed, 86% were seen once; the top ten hold roughly a sixth. The TCR was taken from a woman aged 80 or over with acute or convalescent COVID-19. The sequencing input was peripheral blood. The chain links TRBV5-1 to TRBJ1-2; D ambiguous. The CDR3 is CASSESENWMYGYTF. CDR3 DNA sequence: TGCGCCAGCAGCGAGTCGGAGAATTGGATGTATGGCTACACCTTC.